These T cell receptor beta chains were read from a single sample in a study of OX40 agonist ivuxolimab in advanced cancers. The data were produced by immunoSEQ multiplex PCR, yet TCRdb's version contains in-frame clones alone and is incomplete. The table records about 150,000 clones, approximately 94% of them present only once. The material was CD4+ or CD8+ T cells sorted from blood, obtained in a trial of the OX40 agonist ivuxolimab. The receptor set was obtained from an adult with an advanced solid tumor such as melanoma, head and neck, liver or kidney cancer. Both conserved end residues are part of each CDR3. The D gene is left open where the match is weak. The listing skips clone size in some rows; elsewhere it reads once, few, many or a size class.

NA	TRBD1	TRBV11-3	TRBJ2-1	CASSSTGGAVQFF	TGTGCCAGCAGTTCCACAGGGGGCGCGGTGCAGTTCTTC
NA	TRBD1	TRBV6-1	TRBJ2-5	CASSEDRAVGETQYF	TGTGCCAGCAGTGAGGACAGGGCTGTGGGAGAGACCCAGTACTTC
NA	NA	TRBV5-6	TRBJ1-1	CASSLPTGYTEAFF	TGTGCCAGCAGCTTACCGACAGGATACACTGAAGCTTTCTTT
NA	NA	TRBV6-6	TRBJ1-5	CASSSGRHRNQPQHF	TGTGCCAGCAGTTCGGGACGGCACAGGAATCAGCCCCAGCATTTT
NA	NA	TRBV5-6	TRBJ1-1	CATLMGRLNTEAFF	TGTGCCACCCTCATGGGCAGACTAAACACTGAAGCTTTCTTT
NA	TRBD1	TRBV29-1	TRBJ1-1	CSAMTGAIAEAFF	TGCAGCGCCATGACAGGGGCGATTGCTGAAGCTTTCTTT
NA	TRBD2	TRBV9	TRBJ2-1	CASSLGLAAYNEQFF	TGTGCCAGCAGCCTAGGACTAGCGGCCTACAATGAGCAGTTCTTC
NA	NA	TRBV5-1	TRBJ1-4	CASSLAIGRVNEKLFF	TGCGCCAGCAGCTTGGCCATCGGGCGGGTTAATGAAAAACTGTTTTTT
NA	NA	TRBV11-3	TRBJ2-5	CASSLGGSQETQYF	TGTGCCAGCAGCTTAGGGGGCAGTCAAGAGACCCAGTACTTC
NA	NA	TRBV7-8	TRBJ1-2	CASSFSGTNGYTF	TGTGCCAGCAGCTTCTCGGGTACTAATGGCTACACCTTC
NA	NA	TRBV6-5	TRBJ1-1	CASSQLGGGEAFF	TGTGCCAGCAGTCAACTGGGGGGGGGTGAAGCTTTCTTT
NA	NA	TRBV4-3	TRBJ2-7	CASSPGRGPDEQYF	TGCGCCAGCAGCCCTGGGCGGGGGCCGGACGAGCAGTACTTC
once	NA	TRBV5-1	TRBJ1-2	CASSLDPRSEYGYTF	TGCGCCAGCAGCTTGGATCCTCGTTCGGAATATGGCTACACCTTC
NA	NA	TRBV20-1	TRBJ1-2	CSASAGNGYTF	TGCAGTGCTAGTGCGGGAAATGGCTACACCTTC
NA	TRBD2	TRBV5-1	TRBJ2-1	CASSLLAGASNEQFF	TGCGCCAGCAGCTTACTAGCGGGGGCCTCCAATGAGCAGTTCTTC
NA	NA	TRBV19	TRBJ1-5	CASSITTQGYQPQHF	TGTGCCAGTAGTATTACGACCCAGGGATATCAGCCCCAGCATTTT
NA	NA	TRBV6-1	TRBJ1-2	CASSKTSDYGYTF	TGTGCCAGCAGTAAAACAAGTGACTATGGCTACACCTTC
NA	NA	TRBV2	TRBJ1-2	CASSSLGFYGYTF	TGTGCCAGCAGTAGTTTGGGTTTCTATGGCTACACCTTC
NA	NA	TRBV4-1	TRBJ2-5	CASSQTVGTQYF	TGCGCCAGCAGCCAAACCGTCGGTACCCAGTACTTC
NA	TRBD2	TRBV30	TRBJ2-1	CAWDTGLAGGPTVYNEQFF	TGTGCCTGGGATACCGGACTAGCGGGAGGCCCCACCGTCTACAATGAGCAGTTCTTC
NA	TRBD1	TRBV18	TRBJ1-1	CASSARLTGQLVAFF	TGTGCCAGCTCCGCTCGGTTGACAGGGCAGTTGGTAGCTTTCTTT
NA	NA	TRBV6-1	TRBJ1-1	CASSRVGAMNTEAFF	TGTGCCAGCAGCCGGGTTGGGGCCATGAACACTGAAGCTTTCTTT
NA	TRBD2	TRBV5-1	TRBJ2-1	CASSPREGINNEQFF	TGCGCCAGCAGCCCTAGGGAGGGGATCAACAATGAGCAGTTCTTC
NA	TRBD1	TRBV28	TRBJ1-5	CASSSATGAHQPQHF	TGTGCCAGCAGTTCCGCTACAGGGGCCCATCAGCCCCAGCATTTT
NA	NA	TRBV7-9	TRBJ1-4	CASSLAGGDEKLFF	TGTGCCAGCAGCTTAGCTGGGGGTGATGAAAAACTGTTTTTT
once	TRBD2	TRBV19	TRBJ2-7	CASSGGLGRTGFYEQYF	TGTGCCAGTAGTGGGGGACTAGGCCGGACGGGGTTCTACGAGCAGTACTTC
NA	TRBD1	TRBV18	TRBJ1-1	CASSQGAGSTEAFF	TGTGCCAGCTCACAGGGGGCTGGAAGCACTGAAGCTTTCTTT
NA	TRBD1	TRBV9	TRBJ2-2	CASSADRTNTGELFF	TGTGCCAGCAGCGCGGACAGGACGAACACCGGGGAGCTGTTTTTT
NA	TRBD1	TRBV27	TRBJ2-4	CASSLQGAGNIQYF	TGTGCCAGCAGTCTACAGGGGGCGGGAAACATTCAGTACTTC
NA	NA	TRBV9	TRBJ1-2	CASSVGVVREGYTF	TGTGCCAGCAGCGTAGGAGTGGTGCGAGAGGGCTACACCTTC
NA	NA	TRBV9	TRBJ2-3	CASSVARAGDTQYF	TGTGCCAGCAGCGTAGCCAGGGCCGGGGATACGCAGTATTTT
NA	TRBD1	TRBV7-2	TRBJ1-6	CASSLQGSGISPLHF	TGTGCCAGCAGCCTACAGGGGTCCGGGATCTCACCCCTCCACTTT
once	TRBD1	TRBV7-9	TRBJ1-1	CASSPRFRDRGNTEAFF	TGTGCCAGCAGCCCACGCTTCCGGGACAGGGGGAACACTGAAGCTTTCTTT
NA	NA	TRBV4-3	TRBJ2-1	CASSQGPWDEQFF	TGCGCCAGCAGCCAAGGGCCTTGGGATGAGCAGTTCTTC
NA	NA	TRBV27	TRBJ1-5	CASSLGSRALGNQPQHF	TGTGCCAGCAGTTTAGGTTCCAGGGCCCTTGGCAATCAGCCCCAGCATTTT
NA	NA	TRBV6-4	TRBJ2-1	CASSSSGLTYNEQFF	TGTGCCAGCAGTAGCTCGGGACTGACATACAATGAGCAGTTCTTC
NA	NA	TRBV4-3	TRBJ1-4	CASSQDRGIPVATNEKLFF	TGCGCCAGCAGCCAAGATCGGGGGATACCCGTTGCAACTAATGAAAAACTGTTTTTT
NA	NA	TRBV2	TRBJ1-4	CATKGVFSGKLFF	TGTGCCACCAAGGGGGTGTTTTCGGGAAAACTGTTTTTT
NA	TRBD2	TRBV6-4	TRBJ2-1	CASSDRLAGGPGEQFF	TGTGCCAGCAGTGACCGTCTAGCGGGAGGGCCAGGTGAGCAGTTCTTC
NA	NA	TRBV28	TRBJ1-2	CASTWDTRYYGYTF	TGTGCCAGCACTTGGGACACCCGATACTATGGCTACACCTTC
NA	TRBD1	TRBV4-1	TRBJ1-3	CASSQDQGVRNTIYF	TGCGCCAGCAGCCAAGATCAGGGGGTACGAAACACCATATATTTT
once	NA	TRBV11-1	TRBJ2-3	CASSRGGRGIDTQYF	TGTGCCAGCAGCCGCGGGGGCAGGGGGATCGATACGCAGTATTTT
NA	NA	TRBV18	TRBJ2-5	CASSPIGQQETQYF	TGTGCCAGCTCCCCAATAGGACAGCAAGAGACCCAGTACTTC
NA	NA	TRBV4-3	TRBJ1-4	CASSQDIGGEKLFF	TGCGCCAGCAGCCAAGACATAGGTGGGGAAAAACTGTTTTTT
NA	NA	TRBV28	TRBJ1-1	CASSPRPSMGAFF	TGTGCCAGCAGTCCTCGACCTTCCATGGGGGCTTTCTTT
NA	NA	TRBV18	TRBJ2-7	CASSPVQGSYEQYF	TGTGCCAGCTCACCAGTTCAGGGTTCCTACGAGCAGTACTTC
NA	TRBD1	TRBV11-2	TRBJ1-5	CASSLQGQGNQPQHF	TGTGCCAGCAGCCTACAGGGGCAGGGCAATCAGCCCCAGCATTTT
NA	TRBD1	TRBV9	TRBJ1-3	CASSVAGTGGVGNTIYF	TGTGCCAGCAGCGTAGCCGGGACAGGGGGCGTCGGAAACACCATATATTTT
NA	NA	TRBV14	TRBJ2-7	CASSQVNHYEQYF	TGTGCCAGCAGCCAAGTAAACCACTACGAGCAGTACTTC